The rows below give T cell receptor beta chains drawn from one sample of a study of shared clonotypes between healthy human individuals. Profiling relied on immunoSEQ multiplex PCR, and the TCRdb table lists in-frame clones only, not all of them. The table shows millions of clones, with 90% to 95% occurring only once. The specimen sequenced was naive CD4+ T cells sorted from blood. The receptors originated from a man aged 18-30 years in good health. Each CDR3 is given with its conserved first and last residue. D genes are given only for firm matches. For some rows the clone size is stated as once, few or many, or as a class when expanded; others skip it.

>.|TRBJ2-3|17|TRBV9|TRBD2
TGTGCCAGCAGCCTAAACACTGGACTAGCGGTCACAGATACGCAGTATTTT
CASSLNTGLAVTDTQYF
>once|TRBJ1-6|15|TRBV7-9|.
TGTGCCAGCAGCCGGGGAACAGGGACTAATTCACCCCTCCACTTT
CASSRGTGTNSPLHF
>.|TRBJ1-5|14|TRBV29-1|.
TGCAGCGTTGTTGAGGACATGACCAATCAGCCCCAGCATTTT
CSVVEDMTNQPQHF
>.|TRBJ2-7|14|TRBV5-1|TRBD1
TGCGCCAGCAGCTTTACCGGGACAGGGAGCGAGCAGTACTTC
CASSFTGTGSEQYF
>once|TRBJ1-2|12|TRBV18|.
TGTGCCAGCTCAAGAGAGGACTATGGCTACACCTTC
CASSREDYGYTF
>.|TRBJ2-3|16|TRBV10-3|TRBD2
TGTGCCATCAGTGAGTCTCTAGCGGGGAGCACAGATACGCAGTATTTT
CAISESLAGSTDTQYF
>.|TRBJ2-5|18|TRBV9|.
TGTGCCAGCAGCGTAGCCCAGGGCTACGGGAGTGGGGGAGAGACCCAGTACTTC
CASSVAQGYGSGGETQYF
>.|TRBJ1-1|15|TRBV5-4|TRBD1
TGTGCCAGCAGCACACGACAGGGACGGAACACTGAAGCTTTCTTT
CASSTRQGRNTEAFF
>.|TRBJ2-2|16|TRBV28|.
TGTGCCAGCAGTTTGGGCATACAGGGTAACACCGGGGAGCTGTTTTTT
CASSLGIQGNTGELFF
>once|TRBJ1-4|13|TRBV10-3|.
TGTGCCACCTCCCGCGGGGAAGGGGAAAAACTGTTTTTT
CATSRGEGEKLFF
>.|TRBJ2-7|15|TRBV6-6|.
TGTGCCAGCAGTTACGGCCACGCAGGGGCCTACGAGCAGTACTTC
CASSYGHAGAYEQYF
>.|TRBJ2-2|15|TRBV28|.
TGTGCCAGCAGTCTGGGGACCGCCGGCACCGGGGAGCTGTTTTTT
CASSLGTAGTGELFF
>.|TRBJ1-2|16|TRBV6-7|TRBD1
TGTGCCAGCAGTTACCCCGGGACAGGGGGCATCAGTGGCTACACCTTC
CASSYPGTGGISGYTF
>.|TRBJ2-2|19|TRBV7-8|.
TGTGCCAGCAGCTTAGCGGGTGCGGTTCTGGGTTTCAACACCGGGGAGCTGTTTTTT
CASSLAGAVLGFNTGELFF
>.|TRBJ2-5|16|TRBV5-1|TRBD2
TGCGCCAGCACCTTACTAGCGGGGGCCGTGGCCGAGACCCAGTACTTC
CASTLLAGAVAETQYF
>.|TRBJ1-2|12|TRBV30|TRBD1
TGTGCCTGGAGTGGGACAGGGAATTACTACACCTTC
CAWSGTGNYYTF
>.|TRBJ2-1|15|TRBV5-6|TRBD2
TGTGCCAGCAGCGGACTAGCGGGAGCCTACAATGAGCAGTTCTTC
CASSGLAGAYNEQFF